This entry is about one T cell receptor (beta chain). The data stem from a study of blood T cell repertoires in COVID-19. The CDR3 contains 14 residues. J was trimmed by 7 bases and V by 5 bases; bases with no gene match: 8. The V gene's germline CDR1 is SNHLY and CDR2 FYNNEI. This table comes from immunoSEQ multiplex PCR, and its TCRdb copy is limited to in-frame clones, with some not included. The sample records 100,000 to 150,000 clones, approximately 86% being singletons. The TCR sequence derives from a woman aged 50 to 65 who had recovered from COVID-19. The rearrangement uses TRBV2 and TRBJ1-1, with 9 nucleotides matching TRBD1. Sequencing was carried out using PBMCs or T cells enriched from blood (not recorded which). In DNA form, the CDR3 reads TGTGCCAGCAGTCAGTTACAGGGGGCTGGTGAAGCTTTCTTT. Protein sequence: CASSQLQGAGEAFF.